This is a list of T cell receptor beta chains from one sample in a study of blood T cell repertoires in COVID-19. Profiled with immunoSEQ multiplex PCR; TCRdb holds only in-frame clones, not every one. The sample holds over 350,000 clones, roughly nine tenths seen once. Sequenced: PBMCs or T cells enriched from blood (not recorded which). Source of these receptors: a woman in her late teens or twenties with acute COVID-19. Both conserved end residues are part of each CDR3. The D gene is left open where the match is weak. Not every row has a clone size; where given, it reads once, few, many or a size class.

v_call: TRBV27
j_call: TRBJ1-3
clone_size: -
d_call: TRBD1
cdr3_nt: TGTGCCAGCAGATCTATAGGGGGCGTTGGAAACACCATATATTTT
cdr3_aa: CASRSIGGVGNTIYF

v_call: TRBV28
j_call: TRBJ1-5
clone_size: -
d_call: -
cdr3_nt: TGTGCCAGCAGAAACGGACTTCATAGCAATCAGCCCCAGCATTTT
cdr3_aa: CASRNGLHSNQPQHF

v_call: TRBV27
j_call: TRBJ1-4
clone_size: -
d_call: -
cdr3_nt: TGTGCCAGCAGGCCTTCACGGGGGGCTAATGAAAAACTGTTTTTT
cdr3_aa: CASRPSRGANEKLFF

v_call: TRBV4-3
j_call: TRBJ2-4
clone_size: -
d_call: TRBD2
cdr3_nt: TGCGCCAGCAGCCAAGACCTAGCGGGCAACATTCAGTACTTC
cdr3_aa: CASSQDLAGNIQYF

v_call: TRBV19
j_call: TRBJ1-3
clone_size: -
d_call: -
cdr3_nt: TGTGCCAGTAGTCGCACGACGGGATACACCATATATTTT
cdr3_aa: CASSRTTGYTIYF

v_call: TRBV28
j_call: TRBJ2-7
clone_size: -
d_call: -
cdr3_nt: TGTGCCAGCAGCCTCTGGACATCCACCTACGAGCAGTACTTC
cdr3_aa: CASSLWTSTYEQYF

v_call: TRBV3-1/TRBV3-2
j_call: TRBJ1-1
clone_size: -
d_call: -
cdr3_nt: TGTGCCAGCAGCCAAGAGGCAGGTTCTGGTACTGAAGCTTTCTTT
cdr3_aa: CASSQEAGSGTEAFF

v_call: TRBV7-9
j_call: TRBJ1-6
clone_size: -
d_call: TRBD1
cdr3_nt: TGTGCCAGCAGCTTTCAGTTGAGACAGGGTTTGGCTAATTCACCCCTCCACTTT
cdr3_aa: CASSFQLRQGLANSPLHF

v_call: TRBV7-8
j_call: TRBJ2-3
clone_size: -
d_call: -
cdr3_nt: TGTGCCAGCAGCTTAGCGGGAGTTAAAACAGATACGCAGTATTTT
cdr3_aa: CASSLAGVKTDTQYF

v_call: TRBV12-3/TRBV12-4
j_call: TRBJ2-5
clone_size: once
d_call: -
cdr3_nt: TGTGCCAGCAGCTCAGACAGTCAAGAGACCCAGTACTTC
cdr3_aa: CASSSDSQETQYF

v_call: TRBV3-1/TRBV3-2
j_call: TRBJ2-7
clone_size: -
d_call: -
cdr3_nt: TGTGCCAGCAGCCCCCTGCCAGGGCCCTACGAGCAGTACTTC
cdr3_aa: CASSPLPGPYEQYF

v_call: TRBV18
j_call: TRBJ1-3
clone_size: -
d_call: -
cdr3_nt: TGTGCCAGCTCGCAAACCTCCGGGACTCAGGACGGCACCATATATTTT
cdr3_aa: CASSQTSGTQDGTIYF

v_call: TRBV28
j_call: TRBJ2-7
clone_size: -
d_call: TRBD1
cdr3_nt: TGTGCCAGCAGGTCGGGACAGGGGTCTTACGAGCAGTACTTC
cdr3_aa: CASRSGQGSYEQYF

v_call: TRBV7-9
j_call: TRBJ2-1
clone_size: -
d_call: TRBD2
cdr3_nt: TGTGCCAGCAGCTTAGCTAGCGGGGGGGCCTATGAGCAGTTCTTC
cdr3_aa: CASSLASGGAYEQFF

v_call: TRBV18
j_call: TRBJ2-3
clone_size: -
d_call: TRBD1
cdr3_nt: TGTGCCAGCTCACCAACAGGGGAGACAGATACGCAGTATTTT
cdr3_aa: CASSPTGETDTQYF

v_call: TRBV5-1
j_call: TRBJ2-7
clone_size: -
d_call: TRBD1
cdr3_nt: TGCGCCAGCAGCTCCCGGGACAGGGCCGGCTACGAGCAGTACTTC
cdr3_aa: CASSSRDRAGYEQYF

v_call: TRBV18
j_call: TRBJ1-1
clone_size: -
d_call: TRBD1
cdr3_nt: TGTGCCAGCTCGGTACAGGGGAGAAGGGTCACTGAAGCTTTCTTT
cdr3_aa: CASSVQGRRVTEAFF

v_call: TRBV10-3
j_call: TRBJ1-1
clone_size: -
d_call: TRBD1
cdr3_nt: TGTGCCATCAGGATACAGGGGGGCACTGAAGCTTTCTTT
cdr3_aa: CAIRIQGGTEAFF

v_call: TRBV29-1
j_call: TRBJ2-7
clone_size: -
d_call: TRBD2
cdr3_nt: TGCAGCGTGCCCTCCGGGGGGGCTTCCTACGAGCAGTACTTC
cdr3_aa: CSVPSGGASYEQYF

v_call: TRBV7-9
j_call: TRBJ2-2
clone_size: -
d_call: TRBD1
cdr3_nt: TGTGCCAGCAGAACCCACAGGGGTGGCGGGGAGCTGTTTTTT
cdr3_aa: CASRTHRGGGELFF

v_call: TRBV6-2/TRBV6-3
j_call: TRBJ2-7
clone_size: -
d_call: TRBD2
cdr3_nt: TGTGCCAGCAGCCCTCCTTCGACCCCTACTAGCGGTTTTTGGTTCGAGCAGTACTTC
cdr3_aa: CASSPPSTPTSGFWFEQYF

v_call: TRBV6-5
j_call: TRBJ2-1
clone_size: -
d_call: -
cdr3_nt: TGTGCCAGCAGTTACTCGAGTCCGGGGCGGGGAAATGAGCAGTTCTTC
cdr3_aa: CASSYSSPGRGNEQFF

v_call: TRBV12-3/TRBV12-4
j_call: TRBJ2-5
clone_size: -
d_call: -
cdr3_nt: TGTGCCAGCAGAACCGCAGGGCAAGAGACCCAGTACTTC
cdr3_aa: CASRTAGQETQYF

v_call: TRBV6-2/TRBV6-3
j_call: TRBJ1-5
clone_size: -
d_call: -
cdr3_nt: TGTGCCAGCAGTCTTTTGGGGGGTGGCAATCAGCCCCAGCATTTT
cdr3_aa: CASSLLGGGNQPQHF

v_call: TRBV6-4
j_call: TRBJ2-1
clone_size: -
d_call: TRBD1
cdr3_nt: TGTGCCAGCAGTGAAGTCACAGGGGGCGGTGAGCAGTTCTTC
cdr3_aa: CASSEVTGGGEQFF

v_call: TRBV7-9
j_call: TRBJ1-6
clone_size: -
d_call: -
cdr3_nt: TGTGCCAGCAGCTTAGAACAGAATTCACCCCTCCACTTT
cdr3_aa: CASSLEQNSPLHF

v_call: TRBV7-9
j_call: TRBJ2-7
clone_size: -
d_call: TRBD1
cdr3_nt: TGTGCCAGCAGCTTAGCGTTAAGACAGGGGGCTTCCTACGAGCAGTACTTC
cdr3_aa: CASSLALRQGASYEQYF

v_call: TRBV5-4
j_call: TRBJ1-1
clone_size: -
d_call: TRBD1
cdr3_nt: TGTGCCAGCAGCTATCTGACAGGGGCTGAGGGTGAAGCTTTCTTT
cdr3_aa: CASSYLTGAEGEAFF

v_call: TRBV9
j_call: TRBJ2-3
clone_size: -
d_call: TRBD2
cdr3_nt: TGTGCCAGCAGCGTAAGAGCGGGAGGTGGGGCAGATACGCAGTATTTT
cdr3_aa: CASSVRAGGGADTQYF

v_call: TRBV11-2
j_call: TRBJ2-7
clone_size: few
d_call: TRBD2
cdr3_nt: TGTGCCAGCAGCTGGGATAGCGGGGGGTACTACGAGCAGTACTTC
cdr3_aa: CASSWDSGGYYEQYF

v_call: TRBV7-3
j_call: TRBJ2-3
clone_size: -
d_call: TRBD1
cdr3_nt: TGTGCCAGCAGCTCCGCGGACAGGGCCCCCCGCACAGATACGCAGTATTTT
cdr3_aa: CASSSADRAPRTDTQYF

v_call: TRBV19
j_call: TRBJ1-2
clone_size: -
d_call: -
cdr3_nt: TGTGCCAGTAGTTCCCCCCCCGACAGAAACTATGGCTACACCTTC
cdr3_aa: CASSSPPDRNYGYTF

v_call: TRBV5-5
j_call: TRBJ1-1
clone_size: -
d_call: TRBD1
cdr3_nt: TGTGCCAGCAGCTTGAGGCAGGGGGCTGACACTGAAGCTTTCTTT
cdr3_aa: CASSLRQGADTEAFF

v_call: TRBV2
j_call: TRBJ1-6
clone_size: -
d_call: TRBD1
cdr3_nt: TGTGCCAGCGGACAGGGGGATTCACCCCTCCACTTT
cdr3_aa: CASGQGDSPLHF

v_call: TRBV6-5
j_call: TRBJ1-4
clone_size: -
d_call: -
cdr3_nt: TGTGCCAGCAGTTACGCGGGCAAACTGTTTTTT
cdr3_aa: CASSYAGKLFF

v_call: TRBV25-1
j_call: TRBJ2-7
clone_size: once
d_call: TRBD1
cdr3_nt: TGTGCCACCAGACAGGGGGCGGGGGAGCAGTACTTC
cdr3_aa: CATRQGAGEQYF

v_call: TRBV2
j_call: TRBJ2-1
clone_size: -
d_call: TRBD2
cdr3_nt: TGTGCCAGCACCCAACTAGCGGGAGGGCCAAATGAGCAGTTCTTC
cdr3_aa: CASTQLAGGPNEQFF

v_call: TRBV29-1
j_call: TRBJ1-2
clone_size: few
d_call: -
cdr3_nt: TGCAGCGTGGGTTTCGGGTACGTTGGCTACACCTTC
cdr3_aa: CSVGFGYVGYTF

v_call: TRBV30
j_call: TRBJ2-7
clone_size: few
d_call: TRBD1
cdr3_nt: TGTGCCTGGAGTAAGACAGGGCGAGAGCAGTACTTC
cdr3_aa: CAWSKTGREQYF

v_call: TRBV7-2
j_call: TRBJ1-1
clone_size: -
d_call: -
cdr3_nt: TGTGCCAGCAGCTTAGGACAGAACACTGAAGCCTTCTTT
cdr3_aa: CASSLGQNTEAFF

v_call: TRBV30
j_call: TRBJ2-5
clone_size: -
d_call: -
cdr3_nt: TGTGCCTGGAGTGAGGGGGTGGAGACCCAGTACTTC
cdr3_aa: CAWSEGVETQYF

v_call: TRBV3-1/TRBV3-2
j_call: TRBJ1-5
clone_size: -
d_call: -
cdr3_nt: TGTGCCAGCAGCGACTCATACCTATATAGCAATCAGCCCCAGCATTTT
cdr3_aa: CASSDSYLYSNQPQHF

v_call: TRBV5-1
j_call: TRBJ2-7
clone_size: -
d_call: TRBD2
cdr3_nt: TGCGCCAGCAGTCTAGGACTAGCGGATTCCTACGAGCAGTACTTC
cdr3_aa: CASSLGLADSYEQYF

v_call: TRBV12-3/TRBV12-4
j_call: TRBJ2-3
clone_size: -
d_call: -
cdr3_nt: TGTGCCAGCACCCTCGGGACAGATACGCAGTATTTT
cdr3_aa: CASTLGTDTQYF

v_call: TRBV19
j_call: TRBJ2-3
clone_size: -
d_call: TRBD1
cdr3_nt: TGTGCCAGTAGTATGAAGGGGGCTAACACAGATACGCAGTATTTT
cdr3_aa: CASSMKGANTDTQYF

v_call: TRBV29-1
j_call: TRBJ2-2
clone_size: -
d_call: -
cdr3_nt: TGCAGCGTCGCCCTCCTTAGGGGCACCGGGGAGCTGTTTTTT
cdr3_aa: CSVALLRGTGELFF

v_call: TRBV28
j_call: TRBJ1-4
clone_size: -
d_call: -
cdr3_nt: TGTGCCAGCAGTTTGCGCGGGGAAAAACTGTTTTTT
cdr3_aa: CASSLRGEKLFF

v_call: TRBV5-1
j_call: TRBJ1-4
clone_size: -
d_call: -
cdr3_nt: TGCGCCAGCAGCTTGGGGAGTGAAAAACTGTTTTTT
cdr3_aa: CASSLGSEKLFF

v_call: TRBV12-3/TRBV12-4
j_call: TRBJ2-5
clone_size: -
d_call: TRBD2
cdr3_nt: TGTGCCAGCAGACTAGCGGGGGAAGAGACCCAGTACTTC
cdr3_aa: CASRLAGEETQYF